This entry features one TCR beta chain sequence. The data stem from a study of technical replicates of blood from a handful of donors. This table comes from immunoSEQ multiplex PCR, and its TCRdb copy is limited to in-frame clones, with some not included. The table shows 65,000 to 85,000 clones, with 85% to 95% occurring only once. Germline loops: CDR1 SGDLS, CDR2 YYNGEE. Deletions cut 0 bases from V and 7 bases from J, with 10 bases between. This CDR3 has 13 amino acids. Source material: T cells isolated from PBMCs. V is TRBV9 and J is TRBJ1-1; D is perhaps TRBD1 (6 bases). The receptor was derived from a human donor in good health. CDR3 loop: CASSVGGQLEAFF. CDR3 sequence (DNA): TGTGCCAGCAGCGTAGGTGGACAGCTTGAAGCTTTCTTT.